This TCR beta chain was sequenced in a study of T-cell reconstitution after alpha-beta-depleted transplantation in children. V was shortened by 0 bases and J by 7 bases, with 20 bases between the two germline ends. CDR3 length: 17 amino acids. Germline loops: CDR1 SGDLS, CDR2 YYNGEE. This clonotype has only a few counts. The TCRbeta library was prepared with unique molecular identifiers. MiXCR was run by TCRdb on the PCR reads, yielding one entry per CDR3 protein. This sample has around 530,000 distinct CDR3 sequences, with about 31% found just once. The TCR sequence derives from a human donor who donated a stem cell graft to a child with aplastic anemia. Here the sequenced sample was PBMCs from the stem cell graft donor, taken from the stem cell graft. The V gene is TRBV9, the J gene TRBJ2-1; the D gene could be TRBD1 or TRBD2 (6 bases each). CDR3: CASSVGGAGLGGNEQFF. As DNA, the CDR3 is TGTGCCAGCAGCGTAGGTGGAGCCGGCTTAGGGGGGAATGAGCAGTTCTTC.